This paragraph reports one TCR beta chain. The antigen is undetermined. This record belongs to a study of OX40 agonist ivuxolimab in advanced cancers. On the study more broadly: Patients were infused with ivuxolimab every 2 weeks at 0.01 to 10 mg/kg. Participants averaged approximately 61 years of age (range about 23 to 79) and were 75% to 90% male.

TCRdb's table, derived via immunoSEQ multiplex PCR, lists solely in-frame clones and lacks some. The data contain about 80,000 clones, 92% of them singletons. The study, taken as a whole, reports: Among the nonresponders, some also had low normalized T-cell clonal expansion. In the 0.1 to 3.0 mg/kg range, CD4+ and CD8+ blood T cells had expanded clonally by week 6.

CDR3 size: 15 residues. V was shortened by 6 bases and J by 1 base, with 15 bases between the two germline ends. The germline V gene encodes CDR1 MNHEY and CDR2 SMNVEV (reference sequence). This sequence was found in an adult with an advanced solid tumor such as melanoma, head and neck, liver or kidney cancer. This sample comprised CD4+ or CD8+ T cells sorted from blood, obtained in a trial of the OX40 agonist ivuxolimab. The V and J genes are TRBV27 and TRBJ1-1; D not certain. In nucleotides, the CDR3 is TGTGCCAGCAGCCCGGGCGTACAGCCGAACACTGAAGCTTTCTTT. Its translation is CASSPGVQPNTEAFF.